What follows describes a single T cell receptor beta chain. Seattle enrolled patients during active infection and tracked them longitudinally. This CDR3 has 13 amino acids. Germline lookup yields CDR1 PRHDT and CDR2 FYEKMQ (reference sequence). The V gene lost 2 bases and the J gene lost 6 bases, with 11 bases spanning the gap. The data stem from a study of blood T cell repertoires in COVID-19. In the study overall: T cells, B-cell-depleted T cells, or PBMCs provided the cDNA or gDNA that served as material.

Assay: immunoSEQ multiplex PCR; the TCRdb copy retains only in-frame clones and omits some. The table has 150,000 to 200,000 clones, around nine tenths seen once. Sample: peripheral blood. The chain links TRBV13 to TRBJ2-7; D may be TRBD1 (6 bases). This clonotype originated in a woman between 65 and 79 years old with COVID-19, enrolled during active disease. CDR3 residues: CASSLQGTGEQYF. In DNA form, the CDR3 reads TGTGCCAGCAGCTTACAGGGGACCGGCGAGCAGTACTTC.